Sequencing of this T cell receptor (beta chain) was carried out in a study of blood T cell repertoires in COVID-19. Study in general: Collection of acute and convalescent COVID-19 samples took place in the United States, Italy and Spain.

Repertoires were generated with immunoSEQ multiplex PCR, while TCRdb's copy carries only in-frame clones and drops some. Altogether about 190,000 clones are present, approximately 91% being singletons, with the ten largest covering 1.1%. This clone was recorded a few times. The sequenced sample consisted of peripheral blood. This sequence originates from a man aged 25-45 years with acute or convalescent COVID-19.

The CDR3 bases are TGCGCCAGCAGCTTGGGCGGGAGAGATAGCAATCAGCCCCAGCATTTT. Its translation: CASSLGGRDSNQPQHF. V is TRBV5-1 and J is TRBJ1-5; D call uncertain. The CDR3 runs 16 residues. Looked up from germline, CDR1 is SGHRS and CDR2 is YFSETQ. Trimming removed 0 bases from V and 0 bases from J, with 10 bases in between.